A selection of T cell receptor beta chains follows, all from one sample in a study of response to subunit inactivated influenza vaccine. TCRdb reanalysed the RT-PCR reads using MiXCR and keeps one entry per CDR3 protein. The data show roughly 670,000 distinct CDR3 sequences, with about 14% seen just once and approximately 7.6% held by the top ten. Here the sequenced sample was PBMCs from blood, taken approximately 15 days before vaccination. The receptors derive from a man aged 50-60 years who received an inactivated influenza vaccine. Each CDR3 is given with its conserved first and last residue. Each record gives: J gene, V gene, CDR3 protein.

j_gene: TRBJ2-5; v_gene: TRBV5-6; CDR3aa: CASSLGSRETQYF
j_gene: TRBJ2-3; v_gene: TRBV9; CDR3aa: CASSGSSGNTDTQYF
j_gene: TRBJ1-5; v_gene: TRBV10-3; CDR3aa: CAISESDGGGNQPQHF
j_gene: TRBJ1-2; v_gene: TRBV7-2; CDR3aa: CASSLARTAAYGYTF
j_gene: TRBJ2-1; v_gene: TRBV6-2/TRBV6-3; CDR3aa: CASSPQLGNTEQFF
j_gene: TRBJ2-7; v_gene: TRBV5-1; CDR3aa: CASSDAGGSYEQYF
j_gene: TRBJ1-1; v_gene: TRBV4-3; CDR3aa: CASSQDHGGAEAFF
j_gene: TRBJ2-1; v_gene: TRBV27; CDR3aa: CASSLVAWGNEQFF
j_gene: TRBJ1-2; v_gene: TRBV25-1; CDR3aa: CASSDLGTLPGYTF
j_gene: TRBJ2-3; v_gene: TRBV24-1; CDR3aa: CATQSPGTGTDTQYF
j_gene: TRBJ2-5; v_gene: TRBV7-2; CDR3aa: CASSLDAGRGTQYF
j_gene: TRBJ2-2; v_gene: TRBV6-5; CDR3aa: CASSYRPSNTGELFF
j_gene: TRBJ2-5; v_gene: TRBV5-1; CDR3aa: CASSFFSVEETQYF
j_gene: TRBJ1-2; v_gene: TRBV7-2; CDR3aa: CASSGRGGYTF
j_gene: TRBJ2-7; v_gene: TRBV10-2; CDR3aa: CASSEGWGSPYEQYF
j_gene: TRBJ2-2; v_gene: TRBV12-3/TRBV12-4; CDR3aa: CAGPKRAGGELFF
j_gene: TRBJ2-1; v_gene: TRBV6-5; CDR3aa: CASSYSVQGANEQFF
j_gene: TRBJ2-5; v_gene: TRBV5-1; CDR3aa: CASSQMALQETQYF
j_gene: TRBJ2-2; v_gene: TRBV11-1; CDR3aa: CASSDIAWTARFNTGELFF
j_gene: TRBJ2-2; v_gene: TRBV3-1; CDR3aa: CASSQVPEGYIYNTGELFF
j_gene: TRBJ1-5; v_gene: TRBV15; CDR3aa: CATSRDSDRNQPQHF
j_gene: TRBJ2-7; v_gene: TRBV6-2/TRBV6-3; CDR3aa: CASSYIPGWGEQYF
j_gene: TRBJ2-3; v_gene: TRBV20-1; CDR3aa: CSATFTVTDTQYF
j_gene: TRBJ2-2; v_gene: TRBV5-1; CDR3aa: CASSLAWTTNTGELFF
j_gene: TRBJ1-4; v_gene: TRBV7-9; CDR3aa: CASSLGQGPEKLFF
j_gene: TRBJ1-2; v_gene: TRBV12-3/TRBV12-4; CDR3aa: CASSRPGVSYGYTF
j_gene: TRBJ1-1; v_gene: TRBV20-1; CDR3aa: CSARDPGRSNTEAFF
j_gene: TRBJ1-1; v_gene: TRBV6-5; CDR3aa: CASSYSPGGVDTEAFF
j_gene: TRBJ2-7; v_gene: TRBV12-3/TRBV12-4; CDR3aa: CASSFPPPYEQYF
j_gene: TRBJ1-2; v_gene: TRBV5-1; CDR3aa: CASSLAATALPYGYTF
j_gene: TRBJ2-2; v_gene: TRBV5-1; CDR3aa: CASSLAGQTNTGELFF
j_gene: TRBJ1-1; v_gene: TRBV7-6; CDR3aa: CASSLGGAADHMNTEAFF
j_gene: TRBJ1-4; v_gene: TRBV10-2; CDR3aa: CASSESTLWRTNEKLFF
j_gene: TRBJ2-5; v_gene: TRBV5-6; CDR3aa: CASQRGLEETQYF
j_gene: TRBJ2-3; v_gene: TRBV12-3/TRBV12-4; CDR3aa: CASSLRQISDTQYF
j_gene: TRBJ2-7; v_gene: TRBV5-1; CDR3aa: CASSGGTSGIYEQYF
j_gene: TRBJ1-4; v_gene: TRBV15; CDR3aa: CATSRPTEVEKLFF
j_gene: TRBJ2-2; v_gene: TRBV11-1; CDR3aa: CASSDPNRDTGELFF
j_gene: TRBJ2-7; v_gene: TRBV20-1; CDR3aa: CSARIGSGSSYEQYF
j_gene: TRBJ2-7; v_gene: TRBV18; CDR3aa: CASSPLGTSGRYEQYF
j_gene: TRBJ2-5; v_gene: TRBV28; CDR3aa: CASIGDFVQETQYF
j_gene: TRBJ2-5; v_gene: TRBV20-1; CDR3aa: CSARTPPETQYF
j_gene: TRBJ1-2; v_gene: TRBV20-1; CDR3aa: CSARDGLGYGYTF
j_gene: TRBJ2-1; v_gene: TRBV5-1; CDR3aa: CASSKRPKDNEQFF
j_gene: TRBJ2-3; v_gene: TRBV28; CDR3aa: CASSRLAGSSTDTQYF
j_gene: TRBJ2-3; v_gene: TRBV24-1; CDR3aa: CATSEPPTDTQYF
j_gene: TRBJ2-7; v_gene: TRBV4-2; CDR3aa: CASSQGAGDLYEQYF
j_gene: TRBJ1-4; v_gene: TRBV5-1; CDR3aa: CASSLWGTREEKLFF
j_gene: TRBJ1-1; v_gene: TRBV7-2; CDR3aa: CASSLGYNTEAFF
j_gene: TRBJ2-1; v_gene: TRBV2; CDR3aa: CASSEEVLAASSYNEQFF
j_gene: TRBJ2-3; v_gene: TRBV4-2; CDR3aa: CASSQGNGGRLADTQYF
j_gene: TRBJ1-5; v_gene: TRBV6-5; CDR3aa: CASSWTAAGQPQHF
j_gene: TRBJ2-2; v_gene: TRBV10-3; CDR3aa: CAIQDTGKSNTGELFF
j_gene: TRBJ2-1; v_gene: TRBV6-1; CDR3aa: CASTLREIRNEQFF